This T cell receptor (beta chain) was observed in a study of cytomegalovirus exposure and HLA in healthy donors. Points on this clone: Its antigen remains unidentified.

CDR1 is SGHNT, CDR2 YYREEE, per germline (reference sequence). Trimming cost V 6 bases and J 1 base; bases outside gene matches: 14. The CDR3 runs to 17 residues. Overall study findings and caveats: What TCR beta sequences reportedly achieved was accurate prediction of HLA-A and HLA-B alleles in most subjects.

The PCR contained 60 Vbeta and 13 Jbeta primers. Libraries were prepared by immunoSEQ multiplex PCR; TCRdb keeps only in-frame clonotypes and omits some of them. Counted here are about 98,000 clones, 74% occurring once; the ten biggest clones make up around 2%. This chain connects TRBV5-4 to TRBJ1-1; 8 bases line up with TRBD1. Sequencing was carried out using PBMCs. The TCR comes from a male donor in good health and CMV-seronegative. The CDR3: CASTAPGTGSANTEAFF. The CDR3 coding sequence is TGTGCCAGCACCGCTCCCGGGACAGGCTCGGCGAACACTGAAGCTTTCTTT.